Listed here is a single TCR beta chain. The entry originates in a study of beta chain features in type 1 diabetes. The investigators reverse transcribed all of the isolated RNA, so they sequenced expressed TCRB transcripts. Average reads for naive, central memory and regulatory T cell samples were about 3.57 million. Some clones are missing from TCRdb's copy, which holds only in-frame ones; the method was immunoSEQ multiplex PCR. In the table there are roughly 330,000 clones, approximately 10% of which are singletons. Trimming removed 8 bases from V and 4 bases from J, with 14 bases in between. The CDR3 length is 13 residues. In germline, CDR1 is KGHSH, CDR2 LQKENI.

What was sequenced was naive CD4+ T cells from blood. This sequence joins TRBV18 and TRBJ2-5; TRBD2 might be the D (5 bases). The sequence derives from a woman between 25 and 40 years old in good health. The CDR3 reads CASLTSSLETQYF. In nucleotides, the CDR3 is TGTGCCAGCCTCACTTCTAGCTTAGAGACCCAGTACTTC.